This TCR beta chain appears in the sequencing data of a study of a mutant IDH1 vaccine in newly diagnosed glioma. This clone was picked up one time. Its antigen is not known. The junction shows a germline mismatch at one end, possibly a read error. Clones were read by immunoSEQ multiplex PCR, and TCRdb kept only the in-frame ones, dropping some. There are around 62,000 clones in the sample; 89% occur only once, and 1.5% to 2.5% lies in the top ten. This sample's time point: week 11, during vaccination. Doses consisted of 300 ug of mutant IDH1 20-mer peptide each, paired with topical imiquimod. CDR3 length equals 16 residues. The germline V gene encodes CDR1 SGHDT and CDR2 YYEEEE.

The receptor was isolated from a man aged 40-49 years with glioma. The sequenced sample was PBMCs, obtained from a glioma patient whose treatment included an IDH1 peptide vaccine. This chain uses TRBV5-6 with TRBJ1-2, with TRBD1 matching 8 bases. The CDR3 protein is CASSLRRQGPILIFSF. For the CDR3, the DNA is TGTGCCAGCAGCTTGCGTCGACAGGGGCCGATTTTAATTTTCTCCTTC. The complete variable domain, with remaining parts taken from reference TRBV5-6 and TRBJ1-2, reads DAGVTQSPTHLIKTRGQQVTLRCSPKSGHDTVSWYQQALGQGPQFIFQYYEEEERQRGNFPDRFSGHQFPNYSSELNVNALLLGDSALYLCASSLRRQGPILIFSFGSGTRLTVV.